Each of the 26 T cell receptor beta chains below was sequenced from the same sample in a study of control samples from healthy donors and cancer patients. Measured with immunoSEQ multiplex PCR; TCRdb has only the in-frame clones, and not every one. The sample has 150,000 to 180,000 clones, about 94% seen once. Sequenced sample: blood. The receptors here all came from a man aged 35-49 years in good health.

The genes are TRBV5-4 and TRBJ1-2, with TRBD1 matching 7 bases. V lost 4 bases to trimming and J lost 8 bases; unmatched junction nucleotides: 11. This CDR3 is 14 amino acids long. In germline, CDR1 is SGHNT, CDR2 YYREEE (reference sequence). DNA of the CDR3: TGTGCCAGCAGCGTCGACGGGGACAGAAGCGGCTACACCTTC. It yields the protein CASSVDGDRSGYTF.

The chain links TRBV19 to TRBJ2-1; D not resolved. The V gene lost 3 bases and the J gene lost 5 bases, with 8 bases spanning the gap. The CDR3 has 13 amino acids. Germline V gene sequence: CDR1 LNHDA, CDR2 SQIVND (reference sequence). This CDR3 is CASSMESDNEQFF. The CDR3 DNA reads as TGTGCCAGTAGTATGGAGTCTGACAATGAGCAGTTCTTC.

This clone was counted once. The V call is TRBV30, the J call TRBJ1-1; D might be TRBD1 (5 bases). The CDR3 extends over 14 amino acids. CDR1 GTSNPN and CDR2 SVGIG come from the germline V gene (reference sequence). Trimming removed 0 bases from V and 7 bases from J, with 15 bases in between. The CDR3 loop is CAWSVGQGRGEAFF. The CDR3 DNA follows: TGTGCCTGGAGTGTAGGGCAGGGTAGAGGTGAAGCTTTCTTT.

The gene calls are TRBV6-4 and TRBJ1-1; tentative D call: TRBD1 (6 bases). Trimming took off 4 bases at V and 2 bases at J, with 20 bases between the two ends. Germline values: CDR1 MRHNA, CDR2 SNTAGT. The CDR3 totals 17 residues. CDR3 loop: CASSGPLRGQGNTEAFF. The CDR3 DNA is TGTGCCAGCAGTGGCCCCCTACGGGGGCAGGGAAACACTGAAGCTTTCTTT.

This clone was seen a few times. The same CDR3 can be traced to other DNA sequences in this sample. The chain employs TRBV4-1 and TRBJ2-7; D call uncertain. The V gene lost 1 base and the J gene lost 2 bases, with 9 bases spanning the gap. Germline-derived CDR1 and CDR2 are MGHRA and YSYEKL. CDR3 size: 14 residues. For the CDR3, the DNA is TGCGCCAGCAGCCAAGGACTCCTGACCTACGAGCAGTACTTC. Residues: CASSQGLLTYEQYF.

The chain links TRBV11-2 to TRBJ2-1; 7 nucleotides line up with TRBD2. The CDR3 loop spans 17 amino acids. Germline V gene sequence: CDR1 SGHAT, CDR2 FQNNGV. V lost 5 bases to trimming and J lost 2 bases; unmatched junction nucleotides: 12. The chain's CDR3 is CASSAPRSGVAYNEQFF. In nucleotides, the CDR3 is TGTGCCAGCAGCGCCCCCAGGAGCGGGGTCGCCTACAATGAGCAGTTCTTC. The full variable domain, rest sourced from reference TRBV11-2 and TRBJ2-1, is EAGVAQSPRYKIIEKRQSVAFWCNPISGHATLYWYQQILGQGPKLLIQFQNNGVVDDSQLPKDRFSAERLKGVDSTLKIQPAKLEDSAVYLCASSAPRSGVAYNEQFFGPGTRLTVL.

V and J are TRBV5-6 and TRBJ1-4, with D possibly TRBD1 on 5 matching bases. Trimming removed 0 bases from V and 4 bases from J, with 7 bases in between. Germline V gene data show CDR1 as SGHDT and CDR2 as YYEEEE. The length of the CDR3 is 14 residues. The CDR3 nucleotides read TGTGCCAGCAGCTTGGGGGGGTTTAATGAAAAACTGTTTTTT. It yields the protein CASSLGGFNEKLFF.

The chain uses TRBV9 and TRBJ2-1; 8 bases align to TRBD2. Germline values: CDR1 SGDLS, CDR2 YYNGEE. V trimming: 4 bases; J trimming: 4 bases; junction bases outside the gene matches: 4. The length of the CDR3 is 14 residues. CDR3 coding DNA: TGTGCCAGCAGCCAGCGGGGGACATACAATGAGCAGTTCTTC. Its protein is CASSQRGTYNEQFF.

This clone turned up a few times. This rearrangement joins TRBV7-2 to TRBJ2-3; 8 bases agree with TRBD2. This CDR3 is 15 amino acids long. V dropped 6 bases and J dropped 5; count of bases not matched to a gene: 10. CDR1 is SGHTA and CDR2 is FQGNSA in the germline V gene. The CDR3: CASRPPGLVRDTQYF. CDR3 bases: TGTGCCAGCAGACCACCGGGACTAGTAAGAGATACGCAGTATTTT.

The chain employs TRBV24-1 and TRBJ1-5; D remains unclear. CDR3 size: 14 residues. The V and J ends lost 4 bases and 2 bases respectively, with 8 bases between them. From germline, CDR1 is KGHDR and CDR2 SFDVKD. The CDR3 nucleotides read TGTGCCACCAGTGAGGGTAGGGGCAATCAGCCCCAGCATTTT. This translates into CATSEGRGNQPQHF.

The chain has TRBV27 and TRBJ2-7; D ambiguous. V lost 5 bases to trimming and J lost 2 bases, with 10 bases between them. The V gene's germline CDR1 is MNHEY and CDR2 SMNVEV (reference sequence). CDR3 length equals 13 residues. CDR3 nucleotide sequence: TGTGCCAGCAGTGTTACAGCAACCTACGAGCAGTACTTC. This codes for CASSVTATYEQYF.

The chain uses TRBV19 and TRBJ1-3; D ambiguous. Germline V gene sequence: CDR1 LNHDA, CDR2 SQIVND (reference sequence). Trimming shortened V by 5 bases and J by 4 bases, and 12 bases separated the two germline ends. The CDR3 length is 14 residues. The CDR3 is CASSPGYVGNTIYF. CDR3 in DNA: TGTGCCAGTAGTCCCGGATATGTCGGAAACACCATATATTTT.

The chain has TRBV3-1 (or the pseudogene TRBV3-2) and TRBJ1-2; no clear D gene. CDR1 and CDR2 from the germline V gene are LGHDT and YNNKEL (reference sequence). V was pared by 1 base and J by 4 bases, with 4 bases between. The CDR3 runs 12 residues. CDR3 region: CASSQGVYGYTF. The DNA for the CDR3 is TGTGCCAGCAGCCAAGGCGTCTATGGCTACACCTTC.

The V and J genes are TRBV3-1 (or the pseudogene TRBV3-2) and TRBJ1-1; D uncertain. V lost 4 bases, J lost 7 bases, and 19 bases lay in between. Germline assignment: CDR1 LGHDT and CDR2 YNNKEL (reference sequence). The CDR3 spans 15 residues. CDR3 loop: CASSPQIGQAFEAFF. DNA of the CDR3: TGTGCCAGCAGCCCTCAGATTGGGCAGGCCTTTGAAGCTTTCTTT.

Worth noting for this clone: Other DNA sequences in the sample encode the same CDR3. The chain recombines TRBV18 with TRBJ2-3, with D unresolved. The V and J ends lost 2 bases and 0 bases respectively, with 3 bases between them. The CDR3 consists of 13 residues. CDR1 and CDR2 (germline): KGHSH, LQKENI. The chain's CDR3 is CASSPGSTDTQYF. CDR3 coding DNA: TGTGCCAGCTCACCAGGTAGCACAGATACGCAGTATTTT.

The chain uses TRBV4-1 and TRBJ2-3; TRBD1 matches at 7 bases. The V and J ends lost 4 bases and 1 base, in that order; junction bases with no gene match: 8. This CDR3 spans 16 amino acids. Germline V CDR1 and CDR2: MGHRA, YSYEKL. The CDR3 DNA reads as TGCGCCAGCAGCCCCGAGCCCGGGACAGGCACAGATACGCAGTATTTT. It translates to CASSPEPGTGTDTQYF.

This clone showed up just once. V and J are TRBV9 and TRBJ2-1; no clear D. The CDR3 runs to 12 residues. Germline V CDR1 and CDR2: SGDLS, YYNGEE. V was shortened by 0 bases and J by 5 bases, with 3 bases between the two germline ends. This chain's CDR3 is CASSVADNEQFF. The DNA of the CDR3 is TGTGCCAGCAGCGTAGCTGACAATGAGCAGTTCTTC.

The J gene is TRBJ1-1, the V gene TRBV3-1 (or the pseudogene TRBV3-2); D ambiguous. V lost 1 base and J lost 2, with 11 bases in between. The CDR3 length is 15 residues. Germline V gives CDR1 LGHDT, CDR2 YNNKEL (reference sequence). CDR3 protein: CASSQATPPNTEAFF. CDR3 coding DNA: TGTGCCAGCAGCCAAGCGACCCCCCCTAACACTGAAGCTTTCTTT.

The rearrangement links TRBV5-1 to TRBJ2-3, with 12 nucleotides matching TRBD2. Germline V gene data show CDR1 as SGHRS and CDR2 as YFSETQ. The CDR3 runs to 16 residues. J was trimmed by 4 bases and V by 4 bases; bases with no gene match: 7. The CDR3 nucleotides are TGCGCCAGCAGCCTGCTTGGACTAGCGGGGTCAGATACGCAGTATTTT. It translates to CASSLLGLAGSDTQYF.

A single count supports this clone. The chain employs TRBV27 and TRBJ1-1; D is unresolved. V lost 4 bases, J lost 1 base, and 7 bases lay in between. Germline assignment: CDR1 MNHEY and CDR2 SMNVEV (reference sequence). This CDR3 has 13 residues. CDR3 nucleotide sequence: TGTGCCAGCAGTTACTATCCGAACACTGAAGCTTTCTTT. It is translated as CASSYYPNTEAFF.

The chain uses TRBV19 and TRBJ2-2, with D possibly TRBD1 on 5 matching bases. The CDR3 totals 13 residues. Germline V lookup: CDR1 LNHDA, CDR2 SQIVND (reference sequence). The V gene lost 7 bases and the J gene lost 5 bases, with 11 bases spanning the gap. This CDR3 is CASTIKGTGELFF. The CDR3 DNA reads TGTGCCAGTACCATCAAGGGGACCGGGGAGCTGTTTTTT.

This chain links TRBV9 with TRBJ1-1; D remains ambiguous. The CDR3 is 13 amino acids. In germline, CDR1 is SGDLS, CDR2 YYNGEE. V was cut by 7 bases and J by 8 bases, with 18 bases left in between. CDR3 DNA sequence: TGTGCCAGCGGACCTTTTTATGAGGGCGAAGCTTTCTTT. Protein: CASGPFYEGEAFF. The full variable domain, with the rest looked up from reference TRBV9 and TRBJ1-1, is DSGVTQTPKHLITATGQRVTLRCSPRSGDLSVYWYQQSLDQGLQFLIQYYNGEERAKGNILERFSAQQFPDLHSELNLSSLELGDSALYFCASGPFYEGEAFFGQGTRLTVV.

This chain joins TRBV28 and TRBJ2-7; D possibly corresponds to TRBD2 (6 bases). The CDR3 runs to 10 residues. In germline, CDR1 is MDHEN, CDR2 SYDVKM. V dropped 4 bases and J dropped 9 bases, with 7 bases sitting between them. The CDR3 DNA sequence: TGTGCCAGCAGTTCGGGACTGCAGTACTTC. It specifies CASSSGLQYF.

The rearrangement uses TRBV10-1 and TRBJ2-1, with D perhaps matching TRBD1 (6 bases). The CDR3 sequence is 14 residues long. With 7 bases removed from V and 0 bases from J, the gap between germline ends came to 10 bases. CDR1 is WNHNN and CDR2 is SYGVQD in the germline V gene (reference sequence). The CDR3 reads CASNVGGSYNEQFF. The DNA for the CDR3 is TGCGCCAGCAACGTAGGGGGCTCCTACAATGAGCAGTTCTTC.

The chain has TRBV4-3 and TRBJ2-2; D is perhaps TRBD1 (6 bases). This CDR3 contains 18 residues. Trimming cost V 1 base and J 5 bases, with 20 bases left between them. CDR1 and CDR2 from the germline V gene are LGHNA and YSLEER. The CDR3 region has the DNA TGCGCCAGCAGCCAAGGATGGGTAGAGGACAGACCTACCGGGGAGCTGTTTTTT. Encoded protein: CASSQGWVEDRPTGELFF.

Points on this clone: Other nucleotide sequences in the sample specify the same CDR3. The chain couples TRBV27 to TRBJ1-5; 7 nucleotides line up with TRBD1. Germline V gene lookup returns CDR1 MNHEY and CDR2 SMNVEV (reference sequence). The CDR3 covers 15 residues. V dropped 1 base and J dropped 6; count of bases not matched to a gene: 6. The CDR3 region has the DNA TGTGCCAGCAGTTTATTAGGGGGCAGCCTTCAGCCCCAGCATTTT. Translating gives CASSLLGGSLQPQHF.